The 3 T cell receptor beta chains below come from one sample, sequenced in a study of blood T cell repertoires in COVID-19. TCRdb's copy holds only in-frame clones and misses some; the assay was immunoSEQ multiplex PCR. The sample contains roughly 230,000 clones, around 83% of which appear only once. Input material: PBMCs or T cells enriched from blood (not recorded which). The receptors here all came from a woman aged 50 to 60 who had been exposed to COVID-19.

This clone appeared once. The V gene is TRBV27, the J gene TRBJ2-3; a weak D match, TRBD2 (5 bases). The CDR3 consists of 12 residues. Germline-derived CDR1 and CDR2 are MNHEY and SMNVEV (reference sequence). Trimming removed 5 bases from V and 6 bases from J, with 9 bases in between. CDR3 coding DNA: TGTGCCAGCAGTCATCCGGGGGATACGCAGTATTTT. Protein product: CASSHPGDTQYF.

This clone has a single count. The chain couples TRBV9 to TRBJ2-7; TRBD2 matches at 10 bases. Germline CDR1 reads SGDLS; CDR2 reads YYNGEE. Trimming at V came to 0 bases and at J to 7 bases, leaving 7 bases not matched to a gene. The CDR3 contains 15 residues. In DNA form, the CDR3 reads TGTGCCAGCAGCGTAGGAAGCGGGGGGGCCGAAGAGCAGTACTTC. Encoded protein: CASSVGSGGAEEQYF.

J is TRBJ1-2 and V is TRBV7-2, with D possibly being TRBD1 (6 bases). The germline V gene encodes CDR1 SGHTA and CDR2 FQGNSA. CDR3 length: 15 residues. Trimming cost V 3 bases and J 4 bases, with 15 bases left between them. CDR3 protein: CASSLASTGIYGYTF. For the CDR3, the DNA is TGTGCCAGCAGCTTGGCCAGTACAGGGATCTATGGCTACACCTTC. The full variable domain, with the rest looked up from reference TRBV7-2 and TRBJ1-2, is GAGVSQSPSNKVTEKGKDVELRCDPISGHTALYWYRQSLGQGLEFLIYFQGNSAPDKSGLPSDRFSAERTGGSVSTLTIQRTQQEDSAVYLCASSLASTGIYGYTFGSGTRLTVV.